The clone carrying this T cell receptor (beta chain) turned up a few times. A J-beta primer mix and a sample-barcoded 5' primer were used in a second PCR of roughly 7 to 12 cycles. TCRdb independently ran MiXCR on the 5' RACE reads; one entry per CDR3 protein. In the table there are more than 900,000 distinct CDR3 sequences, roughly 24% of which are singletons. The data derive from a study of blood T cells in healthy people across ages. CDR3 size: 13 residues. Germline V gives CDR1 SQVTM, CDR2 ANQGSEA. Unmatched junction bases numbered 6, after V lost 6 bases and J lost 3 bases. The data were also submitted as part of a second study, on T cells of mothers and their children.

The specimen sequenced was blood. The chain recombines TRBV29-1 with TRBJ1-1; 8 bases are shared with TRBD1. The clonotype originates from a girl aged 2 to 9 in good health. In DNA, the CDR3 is TGCAGCGTCCTCGGGACAGGCTACACTGAAGCTTTCTTT. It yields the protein CSVLGTGYTEAFF.